The source of this T cell receptor beta chain is a study of metastatic and nonmetastatic thyroid tumors. General observations from the study: Benign nodules were reported to have significantly lower TCR beta diversity than malignant thyroid tumors, in blood and tumor.

As to this clone: Its target is not known.

TCRdb reprocessed the PCR reads via MiXCR. The repertoire holds about 82,000 clones, 9.5% to 15% seen once, with roughly 9.1% in the top ten. Before thyroid surgery, none of the patients had received any treatment. The sequencing input was tumor tissue. The clonotype was recovered from a female donor with papillary thyroid cancer or a benign thyroid nodule (not recorded which). Some clones in this sample may be carry-over from other donors' samples.

CDR3 amino acids: CASRWGGHNEAFF. CDR3 bases: TGTGCCAGCCGTTGGGGGGGACATAATGAAGCTTTCTTT. This chain links TRBV12-3 or TRBV12-4 with TRBJ1-1, with D possibly TRBD1 on 6 matching bases. The germline V and J ends were trimmed by 8 bases and 7 bases, with 17 bases remaining between them. The CDR3 contains 13 residues.